The 32 T cell receptor beta chains reported below all come from one sample, sequenced in a study of blood T cell repertoires in COVID-19. TCRdb's table, derived via immunoSEQ multiplex PCR, lists solely in-frame clones and lacks some. Here the sample spans under 150,000 clones, 55% to 70% being singletons. The sequencing sample was made of peripheral blood. The receptors stem from a woman between 65 and 79 years old with acute or convalescent COVID-19.

This chain connects TRBV6-1 to TRBJ2-1; 8 bases fit TRBD2. The J segment lost 4 bases and the V segment lost 1 base, leaving 3 bases of the junction unmatched. Germline lookup yields CDR1 MNHNS and CDR2 SASEGT. The CDR3 covers 15 residues. The CDR3 loop is CASSEGGGRYNEQFF. The DNA of the CDR3 is TGTGCCAGCAGTGAAGGCGGGGGGCGGTACAATGAGCAGTTCTTC.

J is TRBJ2-3 and V is TRBV7-2; D is perhaps TRBD2 (6 bases). Germline-derived CDR1 and CDR2 are SGHTA and FQGNSA. V lost 4 bases to trimming and J lost 3 bases, with 14 bases between them. The CDR3 covers 15 residues. CDR3 in amino acids: CASSYQTSSTDTQYF. Here the CDR3 DNA reads TGTGCCAGCAGCTACCAGACTAGTTCAACAGATACGCAGTATTTT.

The chain couples TRBV7-8 to TRBJ2-1; perhaps TRBD2 as D (6 bases). The germline V gene has CDR1 SGHVS and CDR2 FQNEAQ. CDR3 length equals 12 residues. Trimming removed 8 bases at V and 5 bases at J, with 10 bases between. CDR3 in amino acids: CASGSGHNEQFF. The CDR3 DNA reads as TGTGCCAGCGGTAGCGGCCACAATGAGCAGTTCTTC.

This clone was counted between two and nine times. The chain carries TRBV7-9 and TRBJ1-1; D perhaps matches TRBD1 (5 bases). The germline CDR1 and CDR2 sequences are SEHNR and FQNEAQ (reference sequence). The CDR3 totals 13 residues. V lost 7 bases to trimming and J lost 5 bases, with 14 bases between them. CDR3 DNA sequence: TGTGCCAGCATCCCGGTAAGGGGAACTGAAGCTTTCTTT. Its protein is CASIPVRGTEAFF.

The gene calls are TRBV6-5 and TRBJ2-1, with TRBD2 matching over 9 bases. Per the germline V gene, CDR1 is MNHEY and CDR2 is SVGAGI. J lost 14 bases, V lost 9 bases, and 14 bases had no gene match. CDR3 size: 13 residues. The CDR3 bases are TGTGCCAGTGGTAGCGGGAGAATAGGTGTGGAGTTCTTC. It yields the protein CASGSGRIGVEFF.

This clone was seen a few times. The V gene is TRBV2, the J gene TRBJ1-1, with TRBD1 identical over 7 bases. Germline loops: CDR1 SNHLY, CDR2 FYNNEI. There are 13 residues in the CDR3. Trimming at V came to 8 bases and at J to 1 base, leaving 4 bases not matched to a gene. CDR3 amino acids: CASGRQGNTEAFF. For the CDR3, the DNA is TGTGCCAGCGGTCGACAGGGGAACACTGAAGCTTTCTTT. The variable domain in full, completed from reference TRBV2 and TRBJ1-1, reads EPEVTQTPSHQVTQMGQEVILRCVPISNHLYFYWYRQILGQKVEFLVSFYNNEISEKSEIFDDQFSVERPDGSNFTLKIRSTKLEDSAMYFCASGRQGNTEAFFGQGTRLTVV.

The V and J genes are TRBV19 and TRBJ1-2, with D perhaps matching TRBD1 (5 bases). The germline CDR1 and CDR2 sequences are LNHDA and SQIVND (reference sequence). V lost 0 bases, J lost 0 bases, and 8 bases lay in between. This CDR3 contains 15 residues. Written as DNA, the CDR3 is TGTGCCAGTAGTATAGATCCGGGGGCTAACTATGGCTACACCTTC. Translation: CASSIDPGANYGYTF.

The chain has TRBV20-1 and TRBJ2-7; D is possibly TRBD1 (6 bases). The CDR3 is made up of 13 amino acids. The ends were cut back, 3 bases at V and 2 bases at J, with 11 bases in the middle. The germline V gene has CDR1 DFQATT and CDR2 SNEGSKA (reference sequence). The CDR3: CSASSGETYEQYF. CDR3 in DNA: TGCAGTGCTAGTTCAGGGGAAACCTACGAGCAGTACTTC.

Written as DNA, the CDR3 is TGTGCCAGCTCATTAGGATTGGACAGGGGGCACACTGAAGCTTTCTTT. Its protein product is CASSLGLDRGHTEAFF. The chain uses TRBV18 and TRBJ1-1; TRBD1 aligns across 11 bases. Germline V gene sequence: CDR1 KGHSH, CDR2 LQKENI. The J segment lost 3 bases and the V segment lost 5 bases, leaving 8 bases of the junction unmatched. The CDR3 runs 16 residues.

This clone was picked up a small number of times. V and J are TRBV3-1 (or the pseudogene TRBV3-2) and TRBJ2-7, with 7 bases that match TRBD1. Germline loops: CDR1 LGHDT, CDR2 YNNKEL (reference sequence). The V gene end was trimmed by 5 bases and the J gene end by 0 bases; junction bases not matched to a gene: 4. The CDR3 length is 14 residues. The CDR3 bases are TGTGCCAGCAGCGCGACAGGGCGCTCCTACGAGCAGTACTTC. Residues: CASSATGRSYEQYF.

The chain recombines TRBV11-3 with TRBJ2-1; 7 bases are shared with TRBD2. There are 16 residues in the CDR3. The junction had 9 bases not matched to a gene; V was cut back by 1 base and J by 6 bases. Germline assignment: CDR1 SGHNT and CDR2 YENEEA. The CDR3, as DNA: TGTGCCAGCAGCTTAGGTGTTGCGGGAGCGATCAATGAGCAGTTCTTC. Residues: CASSLGVAGAINEQFF.

The chain links TRBV6-2 or TRBV6-3 to TRBJ1-6, with unresolved D. This CDR3 is 17 amino acids long. The V and J ends lost 2 bases and 14 bases respectively, with 25 bases between them. CDR1 MNHEY and CDR2 SVGEGT come from the germline V gene. CDR3 region: CASSYGAGRPKVLSLHF. The CDR3 nucleotides are TGTGCCAGCAGTTACGGTGCGGGAAGGCCGAAGGTGCTTTCCCTCCACTTT.

This clone came up a few times. The chain has TRBV25-1 and TRBJ2-7; TRBD2 is a possible D gene (6 bases). V lost 2 bases and J 2 bases, leaving 13 bases between the germline ends. The CDR3 spans 15 residues. Germline V gene data show CDR1 as MGHDK and CDR2 as SYGVNS. CDR3 DNA: TGTGCCAGCAGTGAAGGAGGGCGGTCCGCCTACGAGCAGTACTTC. Its translation: CASSEGGRSAYEQYF.

The chain has TRBV27 and TRBJ2-7, with 12 bases identical to TRBD1. J gave up 6 bases and V 6 bases, and 6 bases lay outside the gene matches. Germline V gives CDR1 MNHEY, CDR2 SMNVEV (reference sequence). This CDR3 is built from 14 residues. In DNA, the CDR3 is TGTGCCAGCAGCTGGGGACAGGGGGCGTCCGAGCAGTACTTC. Translation: CASSWGQGASEQYF.

The J gene is TRBJ2-7, the V gene TRBV6-2 or TRBV6-3; D gene unclear. There are 13 residues in the CDR3. The germline V and J ends were trimmed by 4 bases and 0 bases, with 7 bases remaining between them. Germline-derived CDR1 and CDR2 are MNHEY and SVGEGT. This CDR3 reads CASSFLSSYEQYF. In DNA form, the CDR3 reads TGTGCCAGCAGTTTCCTAAGCTCCTACGAGCAGTACTTC.

This clone was counted a single time. V gene TRBV9 combines with J gene TRBJ2-5, with 7 bases matching TRBD1. The junction had 7 bases not matched to a gene; V was cut back by 0 bases and J by 2 bases. The CDR3 consists of 16 residues. CDR1 is SGDLS and CDR2 is YYNGEE in the germline V gene. CDR3 DNA: TGTGCCAGCAGCGTAGCTCCATGGGGACAGCAAGAGACCCAGTACTTC. Amino acid sequence: CASSVAPWGQQETQYF.

This chain uses TRBV6-6 with TRBJ2-1; 10 bases match TRBD1. CDR1 MNHNY and CDR2 SVGAGI come from the germline V gene (reference sequence). Trimming at V came to 3 bases and at J to 6 bases, leaving 5 bases not matched to a gene. The CDR3 has 15 residues. This chain's CDR3 is CASSYRTGGVNEQFF. The CDR3 DNA sequence: TGTGCCAGCAGTTATCGGACAGGGGGTGTCAATGAGCAGTTCTTC.

The chain combines TRBV7-9 with TRBJ2-1, with TRBD1 identical over 11 bases. The ends lost 5 bases at V and 7 bases at J; junction bases unmatched: 16. The CDR3 contains 18 residues. Germline loops: CDR1 SEHNR, CDR2 FQNEAQ (reference sequence). DNA for the CDR3: TGTGCCAGCAGCCCCCGGGGAAGAGGACAGGGGGCAAATAATGAGCAGTTCTTC. Encoded protein: CASSPRGRGQGANNEQFF.

This clone occurred a few times. This rearrangement joins TRBV7-2 to TRBJ1-2, with 9 bases matching TRBD1. J lost 4 bases, V lost 7 bases, and 4 bases had no gene match. Germline CDR1 and CDR2: SGHTA and FQGNSA. The length of the CDR3 is 13 residues. The CDR3 region is CASTGQGLYGYTF. CDR3 bases: TGTGCCAGCACCGGACAGGGGCTCTATGGCTACACCTTC.

This chain links TRBV5-1 with TRBJ1-1; D unclear. Germline V CDR1 and CDR2: SGHRS, YFSETQ. The CDR3 contains 13 residues. Between the trimmed V and J ends, which lost 0 bases and 4 bases, there was a span of 7 bases. Here the CDR3 reads CASSLEPGTEAFF. The CDR3 DNA sequence: TGCGCCAGCAGCTTGGAACCGGGCACTGAAGCTTTCTTT.

The V gene is TRBV28, the J gene TRBJ2-2; 8 bases line up with TRBD1. The CDR3 is 13 amino acids. Germline CDR1 MDHEN, CDR2 SYDVKM. V lost 7 bases, J lost 6 bases, and 4 bases stayed unmatched. The chain's CDR3 is CASKPTGAGELFF. The DNA for the CDR3 is TGTGCCAGCAAACCGACAGGGGCCGGGGAGCTGTTTTTT.

The chain uses TRBV5-6 and TRBJ1-1; D is ambiguous. CDR3 length: 12 amino acids. With 7 bases removed from V and 0 bases from J, the gap between germline ends came to 7 bases. Germline lookup yields CDR1 SGHDT and CDR2 YYEEEE. The CDR3 is CASSNVNTEAFF. The CDR3 region has the DNA TGTGCCAGCTCCAATGTGAACACTGAAGCTTTCTTT.

The chain links TRBV14 to TRBJ2-5, with a possible D match to TRBD1 (7 bases). Looked up from germline, CDR1 is SGHDN and CDR2 is FVKESK. This CDR3 contains 13 residues. V dropped 0 bases and J dropped 12 bases, with 14 bases sitting between them. The DNA of the CDR3 is TGTGCCAGCAGCCAAGACCGGAGGGGACAGAAGTACTTC. Its translation: CASSQDRRGQKYF.

The rearrangement uses TRBV9 and TRBJ1-4; D call uncertain. The CDR3 has 14 amino acids. V lost 2 bases, J lost 8 bases, and 13 bases lay in between. The germline V gene encodes CDR1 SGDLS and CDR2 YYNGEE. The CDR3 sequence: CASSVEGTGEKLFF. Here the CDR3 DNA reads TGTGCCAGCAGCGTGGAGGGTACCGGCGAAAAACTGTTTTTT.

CDR3 coding DNA: TGTGCCACCAGCAGACCTGAGACAGCTACAAGTTATGAAAAACTGTTTTTT. It specifies CATSRPETATSYEKLFF. The chain joins TRBV15 to TRBJ1-4; D perhaps matches TRBD1 (5 bases). With 2 bases removed from V and 6 bases from J, the gap between germline ends came to 19 bases. CDR1 is LNHNV, CDR2 YYDKDF, per germline (reference sequence). The CDR3 totals 17 residues.

The chain employs TRBV27 and TRBJ2-1; D is possibly TRBD2 (7 bases). The ends were cut back, 5 bases at V and 9 bases at J, with 20 bases in the middle. Germline V gives CDR1 MNHEY, CDR2 SMNVEV (reference sequence). The CDR3 has 15 amino acids. In DNA form, the CDR3 reads TGTGCCAGCAGTCTAAGTCGGGGGGCCGGAGGTGAGCAGTTCTTC. This codes for CASSLSRGAGGEQFF.

This clone came up a few times. The chain carries TRBV19 and TRBJ2-3; D possibly corresponds to TRBD1 (7 bases). The germline gives CDR1 LNHDA, CDR2 SQIVND (reference sequence). Between the trimmed V and J ends, which lost 3 bases and 2 bases, there was a span of 12 bases. CDR3 length: 15 residues. CDR3 region: CASSIGGQPTDTQYF. The CDR3 bases are TGTGCCAGTAGTATCGGGGGACAGCCCACAGATACGCAGTATTTT. The full variable domain, completed using reference TRBV19 and TRBJ2-3, is DGGITQSPKYLFRKEGQNVTLSCEQNLNHDAMYWYRQDPGQGLRLIYYSQIVNDFQKGDIAEGYSVSREKKESFPLTVTSAQKNPTAFYLCASSIGGQPTDTQYFGPGTRLTVL.

The chain combines TRBV3-1 (or the pseudogene TRBV3-2) with TRBJ2-5; no clear D. The CDR3 is 15 amino acids. The germline CDR1 and CDR2 sequences are LGHDT and YNNKEL (reference sequence). V was trimmed by 1 base and J by 3 bases, leaving 12 bases between them. Here the CDR3 DNA reads TGTGCCAGCAGCCAAGGAGTTAGCCGAAAAGAGACCCAGTACTTC. Translation gives CASSQGVSRKETQYF.

The chain is built from TRBV19 and TRBJ1-2; no reliable D call. The V gene lost 1 base and the J gene lost 5 bases, with 23 bases spanning the gap. This CDR3 has 18 amino acids. The germline V gene has CDR1 LNHDA and CDR2 SQIVND (reference sequence). DNA of the CDR3: TGTGCCAGTAGTATAGGCTCTGGATCCATCGGCAGGTCGTATGGCTACACCTTC. Its protein product is CASSIGSGSIGRSYGYTF.

The rearrangement uses TRBV18 and TRBJ1-2, with a weak D call TRBD1 (6 bases). In germline, CDR1 is KGHSH, CDR2 LQKENI. This CDR3 region has 16 residues. V lost 1 base and J lost 3, with 15 bases in between. The CDR3 loop is CASSPLSLQGYYGYTF. The DNA for the CDR3 is TGTGCCAGCTCACCACTAAGCCTCCAGGGGTACTATGGCTACACCTTC. The full variable domain, in which reference TRBV18 and TRBJ1-2 provide the parts outside the CDR3, is NAGVMQNPRHLVRRRGQEARLRCSPMKGHSHVYWYRQLPEEGLKFMVYLQKENIIDESGMPKERFSAEFPKEGPSILRIQQVVRGDSAAYFCASSPLSLQGYYGYTFGSGTRLTVV.

This chain links TRBV18 with TRBJ2-7; 10 nucleotides align to TRBD2. CDR3 length: 13 amino acids. CDR1 and CDR2 from the germline V gene are KGHSH and LQKENI. After removal of 6 bases from V and 2 bases from J, the junction contained 1 base not matched to a gene. In DNA, the CDR3 is TGTGCCAGCTCGAGCGGGAGGGCCTACGAGCAGTACTTC. It specifies CASSSGRAYEQYF.

The chain is built from TRBV5-4 and TRBJ1-3; D remains unclear. Germline lookup yields CDR1 SGHNT and CDR2 YYREEE (reference sequence). The CDR3 is 16 residues long. V was cut by 5 bases and J by 0 bases, with 15 bases left in between. CDR3 sequence (DNA): TGTGCCAGCAGTCGACCCCAAGAGGCCTCTGGAAACACCATATATTTT. Residues: CASSRPQEASGNTIYF.